This TCR beta chain stems from a study of CXCR3-negative and CXCR3-positive naive CD8 T cells. The CDR3 spans 17 residues. CDR1 is PRHDT and CDR2 is FYEKMQ in the germline V gene (reference sequence). The authors prepared UMI-labeled TRB cDNA libraries by 5' RACE. From the 5' RACE reads, TCRdb lists one entry per CDR3 protein and no DNA. Found here are around 48,000 distinct CDR3 sequences; the top ten clones hold approximately 16%. Sample: memory CD8+ T cells from blood. This receptor was taken from a human donor in good health. Some clones in this sample may be carry-over from other donors' samples. V usage is TRBV13 and J usage is TRBJ2-5; TCRdb's assignment of TRBD2 cannot be checked, as there is no DNA. The CDR3 sequence: CASSSGTGGRGQETQYF.